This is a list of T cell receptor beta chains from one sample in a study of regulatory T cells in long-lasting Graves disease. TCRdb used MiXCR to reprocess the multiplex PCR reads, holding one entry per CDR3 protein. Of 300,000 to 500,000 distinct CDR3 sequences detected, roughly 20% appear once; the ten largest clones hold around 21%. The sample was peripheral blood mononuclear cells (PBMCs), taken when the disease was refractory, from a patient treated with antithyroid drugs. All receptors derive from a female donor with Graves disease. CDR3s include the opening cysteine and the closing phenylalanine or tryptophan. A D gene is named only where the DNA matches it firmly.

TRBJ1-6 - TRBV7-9 CASSLGLDSGSPLHF
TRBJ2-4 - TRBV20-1 CSARDDTGVLAKNIQYF
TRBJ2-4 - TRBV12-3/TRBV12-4 CASTGGAKNIQYF
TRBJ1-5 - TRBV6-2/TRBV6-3 CASSYGDQPQHF
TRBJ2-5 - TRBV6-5 CASSYSPLYYSQETQYF
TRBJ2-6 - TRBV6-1 CASGLDWPSGANVLTF
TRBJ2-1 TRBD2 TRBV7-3 CASSRIAGGEVTEQFF
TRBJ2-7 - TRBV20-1 CSARDPSRGSYEQYF
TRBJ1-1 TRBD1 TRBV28 CASMEGGAMNTEAFF
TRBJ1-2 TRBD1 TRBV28 CASMGQPMGYGYTF
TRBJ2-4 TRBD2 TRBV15 CATSRDQAHSGNSNIQYF
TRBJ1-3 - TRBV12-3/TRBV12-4 CASTTGLLSGNTIYF
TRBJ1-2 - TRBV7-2 CASSLGSRGRGGAIGYTF
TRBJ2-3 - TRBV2 CASSEMRADTQYF
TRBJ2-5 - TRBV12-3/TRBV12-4 CASTSWTTGIQTQYF
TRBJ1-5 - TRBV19 CASSREGPGNQPQHF
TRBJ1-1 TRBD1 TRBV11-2 CASSLGTGGQLNTEAFF
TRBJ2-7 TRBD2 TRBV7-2 CASSFSDGRANNEQYF
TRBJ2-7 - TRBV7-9 CASSFPDSDPYEQYF
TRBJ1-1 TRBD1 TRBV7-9 CASSLRQGSEAFF
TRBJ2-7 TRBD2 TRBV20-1 CSARVLLAGTDEQYF
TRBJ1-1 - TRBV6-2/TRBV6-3 CASSYVGVGSTEAFF
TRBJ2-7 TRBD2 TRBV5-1 CASSSGTSGSQSSYEQYF
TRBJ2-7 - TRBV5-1 CASSSEGSSYEQYF
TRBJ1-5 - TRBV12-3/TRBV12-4 CASSSGRGNQPQHF
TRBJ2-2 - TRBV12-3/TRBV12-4 CASSFRVVGGELFF
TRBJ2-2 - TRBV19 CASEGPGWNTGELFF
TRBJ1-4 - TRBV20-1 CSASGRDGEKLFF
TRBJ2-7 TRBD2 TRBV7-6 CASSQSGTSYEQYF
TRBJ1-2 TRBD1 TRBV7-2 CASSSRQGALYGYTF
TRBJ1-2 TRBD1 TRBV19 CASSKGQGLNYGYTF
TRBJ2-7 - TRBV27 CASSRGRWSYEQYF
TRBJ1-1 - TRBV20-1 CSARPHMDGGTEAFF
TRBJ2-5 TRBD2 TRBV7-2 CASSFSGAQETQYF
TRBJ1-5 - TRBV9 CASSVTDSRDQPQHF
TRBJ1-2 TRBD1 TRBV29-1 CSVEEVQGVGYTF
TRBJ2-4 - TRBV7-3 CASSLSGVGGKNIQYF
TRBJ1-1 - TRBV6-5 CASSWNGNTEAFF
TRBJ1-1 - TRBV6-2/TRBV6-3 CASSYAGEAFF
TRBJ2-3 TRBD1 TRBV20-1 CSATRRQGPTDTQYF
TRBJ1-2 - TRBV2 CASMGRGSYGYTF
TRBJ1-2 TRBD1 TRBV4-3 CASSQEGQGSYGYTF
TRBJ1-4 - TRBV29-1 CSVTRNEKLFF
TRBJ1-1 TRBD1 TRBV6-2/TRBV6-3 CASSYMGTGVTNTEAFF
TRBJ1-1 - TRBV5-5 CASSLDSWRTEAFF
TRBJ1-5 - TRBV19 CASKPVKGIKGGNQPQHF
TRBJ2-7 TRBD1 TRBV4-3 CASSQAFWTGQPYEQYF
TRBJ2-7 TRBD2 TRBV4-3 CASSQDDGGSYEQYF
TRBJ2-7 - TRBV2 CASSRLGGGGPYEQYF
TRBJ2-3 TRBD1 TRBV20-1 CSASGTALTDTQYF
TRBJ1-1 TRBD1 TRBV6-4 CASRMTGVGQGANTEAFF
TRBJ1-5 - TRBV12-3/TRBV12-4 CASSFMGGNQPQHF
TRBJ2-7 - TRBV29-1 CSVQFSRDSSYEQYF
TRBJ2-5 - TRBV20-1 CSAREKSGQETQYF
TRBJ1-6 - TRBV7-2 CASSPGVGIAPLHF
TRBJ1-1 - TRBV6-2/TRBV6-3 CASSSQGGAKTEAFF
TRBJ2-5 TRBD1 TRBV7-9 CTSSLALGTGILGSETQYF
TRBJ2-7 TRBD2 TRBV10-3 CAISELNSGTYEQYF
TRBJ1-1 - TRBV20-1 CSARGQDTEAFF
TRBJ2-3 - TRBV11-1 CASSLVASRDTQYF